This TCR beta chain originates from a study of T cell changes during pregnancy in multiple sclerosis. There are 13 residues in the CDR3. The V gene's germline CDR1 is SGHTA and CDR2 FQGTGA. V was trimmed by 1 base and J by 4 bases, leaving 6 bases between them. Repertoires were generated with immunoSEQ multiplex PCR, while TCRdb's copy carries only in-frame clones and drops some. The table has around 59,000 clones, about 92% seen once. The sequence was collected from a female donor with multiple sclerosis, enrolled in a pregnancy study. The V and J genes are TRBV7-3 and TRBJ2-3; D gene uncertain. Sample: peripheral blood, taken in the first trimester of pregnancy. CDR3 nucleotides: TGTGCCAGCAGCTTAATCGGGTCAGATACGCAGTATTTT. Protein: CASSLIGSDTQYF.